This entry concerns a single TCR beta chain. These data belong to a study of technical replicates of blood from four donors. CDR3 length: 18 amino acids. Germline CDR1 SGHNT, CDR2 YYREEE (reference sequence). Trimming shortened V by 0 bases and J by 5 bases, and 21 bases separated the two germline ends. Sequenced by immunoSEQ multiplex PCR; TCRdb stores in-frame clones only, minus some. The sample yields tens of thousands of clones, 95% to 96% seen once. The V and J genes are TRBV5-4 and TRBJ2-1; unclear D gene. The source is a human donor in good health. The sample taken for sequencing was T cells isolated from PBMCs. The CDR3 DNA is TGTGCCAGCAGCTTGGCCCTAGAGTTAGATCCCCTCCACAATGAGCAGTTCTTC. Protein product: CASSLALELDPLHNEQFF.